Following are 32 T cell receptor beta chains from one sample sequenced in a study of blood T cell repertoires in COVID-19. Sequencing was performed with immunoSEQ multiplex PCR; in TCRdb, only in-frame clones are kept and a portion is missing. The sample has about 67,000 clones, around 88% seen once. Source material: peripheral blood. The receptors stem from a woman aged 80 or over with acute or convalescent COVID-19.

The V gene is TRBV25-1, the J gene TRBJ2-2, with D perhaps TRBD2 (5 bases). This CDR3 region has 14 residues. V lost 0 bases, J lost 4 bases, and 6 bases lay in between. The germline CDR1 and CDR2 sequences are MGHDK and SYGVNS. The CDR3 sequence is CASSEYGITGELFF. In nucleotides, the CDR3 is TGTGCCAGCAGTGAATACGGGATCACCGGGGAGCTGTTTTTT.

This clone was recorded only once. The rearrangement links TRBV2 to TRBJ1-2; D unresolved. Trimming cost V 5 bases and J 2 bases, with 12 bases left between them. The CDR3 has 14 residues. Per the germline V gene, CDR1 is SNHLY and CDR2 is FYNNEI. CDR3 in amino acids: CASSSSGGNYGYTF. The DNA of the CDR3 is TGTGCCAGCAGTAGTTCGGGAGGCAACTATGGCTACACCTTC. The full variable domain, in which reference TRBV2 and TRBJ1-2 provide the parts outside the CDR3, is EPEVTQTPSHQVTQMGQEVILRCVPISNHLYFYWYRQILGQKVEFLVSFYNNEISEKSEIFDDQFSVERPDGSNFTLKIRSTKLEDSAMYFCASSSSGGNYGYTFGSGTRLTVV.

The V call is TRBV19, the J call TRBJ2-7, with 8 bases lining up with TRBD1. Germline lookup yields CDR1 LNHDA and CDR2 SQIVND (reference sequence). The CDR3 contains 15 residues. Losses at the gene ends were 5 bases for V and 2 bases for J; bases not matched to a gene: 8. The CDR3 DNA sequence: TGTGCCAGTAGTCTGGAACCGGGACAGGCCTACGAGCAGTACTTC. Translating gives CASSLEPGQAYEQYF.

The chain employs TRBV15 and TRBJ2-5, with 9 bases matching TRBD1. CDR1 is LNHNV, CDR2 YYDKDF, per germline (reference sequence). This CDR3 spans 16 amino acids. J lost 6 bases, V lost 1 base, and 9 bases had no gene match. As DNA, the CDR3 is TGTGCCACCAGCAGAGTGGACAGGGGCCGAGAAAAGACCCAGTACTTC. Translation: CATSRVDRGREKTQYF.

The CDR3 is CASSQDRNTEAFF. CDR3 nucleotides: TGTGCCAGCTCCCAGGACAGGAACACTGAAGCTTTCTTT. This chain joins TRBV18 and TRBJ1-1; D possibly corresponds to TRBD1 (6 bases). CDR3 length equals 13 residues. Per the germline V gene, CDR1 is KGHSH and CDR2 is LQKENI. Deletions cut 6 bases from V and 1 base from J, with 9 bases between.

This clone was seen just once. The V and J genes are TRBV28 and TRBJ2-7, with TRBD1 matching 7 bases. This CDR3 is 11 amino acids long. Unmatched junction bases numbered 2, after V lost 5 bases and J lost 7 bases. Per germline, CDR1 MDHEN and CDR2 SYDVKM. The CDR3 sequence: CASSLRGEQYF. The CDR3 nucleotides are TGTGCCAGCAGTCTCAGGGGGGAGCAGTACTTC.

The genes are TRBV18 and TRBJ2-3, with 10 positions matching TRBD2. The CDR3 has 17 residues. CDR1 is KGHSH and CDR2 is LQKENI in the germline V gene. V was pared by 3 bases and J by 0 bases, with 6 bases of the junction left unmatched. CDR3 in amino acids: CASSPYTSGISTDTQYF. The CDR3 DNA sequence: TGTGCCAGCTCACCCTATACTAGCGGGATAAGCACAGATACGCAGTATTTT.

The chain employs TRBV6-1 and TRBJ2-1; 9 nucleotides align to TRBD2. The V gene end was trimmed by 3 bases and the J gene end by 9 bases; junction bases not matched to a gene: 9. Germline V CDR1 and CDR2: MNHNS, SASEGT. The CDR3 spans 15 residues. CDR3 sequence reads: CASSDRPPSGIEQFF. DNA for the CDR3: TGTGCCAGCAGTGATAGACCCCCTAGCGGGATTGAGCAGTTCTTC.

The chain combines TRBV6-6 with TRBJ1-6; no clear D. The CDR3 covers 14 residues. The V gene's germline CDR1 is MNHNY and CDR2 SVGAGI (reference sequence). V was cut by 6 bases and J by 13 bases, with 19 bases left in between. This chain's CDR3 is CASSPSRDVEPLHF. CDR3 nucleotides: TGTGCCAGCAGCCCCAGTCGGGATGTCGAGCCCCTCCACTTT.

The gene calls are TRBV2 and TRBJ2-7, with a weak D call TRBD1 (7 bases). The CDR3 is made up of 14 amino acids. V was shortened by 6 bases and J by 6 bases, with 18 bases between the two germline ends. The germline V gene has CDR1 SNHLY and CDR2 FYNNEI. CDR3: CASRHDREVGEQYF. CDR3 nucleotide sequence: TGTGCCAGCAGACACGACAGGGAGGTTGGCGAGCAGTACTTC. Combining the CDR3 with reference TRBV2 and TRBJ2-7 gives the whole variable domain EPEVTQTPSHQVTQMGQEVILRCVPISNHLYFYWYRQILGQKVEFLVSFYNNEISEKSEIFDDQFSVERPDGSNFTLKIRSTKLEDSAMYFCASRHDREVGEQYFGPGTRLTVT.

As concerns this clone: Other DNA sequences within the sample encode an identical CDR3. The J gene is TRBJ2-7, the V gene TRBV7-2, with 7 positions matching TRBD2. Losses at the gene ends were 5 bases for V and 5 bases for J; bases not matched to a gene: 6. CDR3 length: 13 residues. The germline V gene has CDR1 SGHTA and CDR2 FQGNSA. CDR3 amino acids: CASSPRGVHEQYF. CDR3 DNA: TGTGCCAGCAGCCCCCGGGGGGTCCACGAGCAGTACTTC.

The chain combines TRBV5-1 with TRBJ2-1, with 10 bases lining up with TRBD1. The CDR3 contains 16 residues. V shed 2 bases and J 8 bases; nucleotides not matched to a gene: 10. The germline V gene encodes CDR1 SGHRS and CDR2 YFSETQ. This CDR3 reads CASSFAGTGARDEQFF. Here the CDR3 DNA reads TGCGCCAGCAGCTTCGCCGGGACAGGGGCTAGGGATGAGCAGTTCTTC.

V gene TRBV24-1 combines with J gene TRBJ2-7; possibly TRBD2 for D (5 bases). In germline, CDR1 is KGHDR, CDR2 SFDVKD. CDR3 length: 12 amino acids. V dropped 4 bases and J dropped 10 bases, with 13 bases sitting between them. CDR3 sequence (DNA): TGTGCCACCAGTGAACCACTAGGACGACAGTACTTC. Its translation: CATSEPLGRQYF.

V usage is TRBV9 and J usage is TRBJ1-2; no definite D call. Trimming cost V 3 bases and J 8 bases, with 8 bases left between them. Germline CDR1 is SGDLS and CDR2 is YYNGEE. There are 11 residues in the CDR3. The CDR3 bases are TGTGCCAGCAGCGCCCACATGGGCTACACCTTC. This translates into CASSAHMGYTF.

V is TRBV6-5 and J is TRBJ1-5, with D perhaps matching TRBD1 (5 bases). Looked up from germline, CDR1 is MNHEY and CDR2 is SVGAGI. The CDR3 is made up of 14 amino acids. V lost 3 bases to trimming and J lost 4 bases, with 10 bases between them. CDR3 sequence: CASSYRAGNQPQHF. The CDR3 region has the DNA TGTGCCAGCAGTTATCGGGCAGGGAATCAGCCCCAGCATTTT.

The V and J genes are TRBV16 and TRBJ1-6, with D hard to call. The CDR3 has 15 residues. The germline V gene encodes CDR1 KGHSY and CDR2 FQNENV. V was trimmed by 1 base and J by 7 bases, leaving 11 bases between them. CDR3 residues: CASSQYTEENSPLHF. DNA for the CDR3: TGTGCCAGCAGCCAATACACTGAGGAAAATTCACCCCTCCACTTT.

The CDR3 reads CASSDGVFSGNTIYF. In DNA form, the CDR3 reads TGTGCCAGCAGCGACGGGGTGTTCTCTGGAAACACCATATATTTT. The chain combines TRBV9 with TRBJ1-3; no clear D gene. V was shortened by 3 bases and J by 0 bases, with 10 bases between the two germline ends. The CDR3 has 15 residues. Germline V CDR1 and CDR2: SGDLS, YYNGEE. The full variable domain, with the rest looked up from reference TRBV9 and TRBJ1-3, is DSGVTQTPKHLITATGQRVTLRCSPRSGDLSVYWYQQSLDQGLQFLIQYYNGEERAKGNILERFSAQQFPDLHSELNLSSLELGDSALYFCASSDGVFSGNTIYFGEGSWLTVV.

The chain links TRBV6-6 to TRBJ1-6, with 9 bases matching TRBD1. Losses at the gene ends were 11 bases for V and 3 bases for J; bases not matched to a gene: 2. Germline loops: CDR1 MNHNY, CDR2 SVGAGI (reference sequence). The CDR3 contains 13 residues. In nucleotides, the CDR3 is TGTGCCGAGGGACAGGGCTATAATTCACCCCTCCACTTT. Its translation is CAEGQGYNSPLHF.

Turning to this clone: Within the sample, other DNA sequences also encode this same CDR3. DNA of the CDR3: TGTGCCAGTAGCAGGGGGGAAAATAGCAATCAGCCCCAGCATTTT. Amino acid sequence: CASSRGENSNQPQHF. V gene TRBV19 combines with J gene TRBJ1-5; 7 bases agree with TRBD1. The V gene's germline CDR1 is LNHDA and CDR2 SQIVND (reference sequence). The junction had 5 bases not matched to a gene; V was cut back by 6 bases and J by 0 bases. The CDR3 is made up of 15 amino acids.

The chain uses TRBV2 and TRBJ1-2; possible D gene TRBD1, 6 bases. V was shortened by 8 bases and J by 7 bases, with 20 bases between the two germline ends. Looked up from germline, CDR1 is SNHLY and CDR2 is FYNNEI. The CDR3 loop spans 14 amino acids. CDR3 coding DNA: TGTGCCAGCCCTTCGGTGGGCAGGGGTGGTGGCTACACCTTC. It codes for CASPSVGRGGGYTF.

V is TRBV6-6 and J is TRBJ1-3, with unresolved D. V shed 10 bases and J shed 3 bases, with 13 bases lying between them. From germline, CDR1 is MNHNY and CDR2 SVGAGI (reference sequence). The CDR3 extends over 13 amino acids. CDR3 nucleotide sequence: TGTGCCACCCAAACAGACATTGGAAACACCATATATTTT. It is translated as CATQTDIGNTIYF.

The V and J genes are TRBV6-5 and TRBJ2-1; 10 bases map to TRBD2. The CDR3 has 14 amino acids. V was pared by 5 bases and J by 6 bases, with 4 bases of the junction left unmatched. Germline-derived CDR1 and CDR2 are MNHEY and SVGAGI. The CDR3 sequence is CASSRLAGANEQFF. Written as DNA, the CDR3 is TGTGCCAGCAGTCGGCTAGCGGGAGCCAATGAGCAGTTCTTC.

The rearrangement uses TRBV30 and TRBJ2-4, with a weak D call TRBD1 (6 bases). This CDR3 is 15 amino acids long. V was shortened by 3 bases and J by 1 base, with 13 bases between the two germline ends. Germline V gene lookup returns CDR1 GTSNPN and CDR2 SVGIG (reference sequence). CDR3: CAWSKMRGAKNIQYF. The DNA for the CDR3 is TGTGCCTGGAGCAAAATGAGGGGGGCCAAAAACATTCAGTACTTC.

This rearrangement joins TRBV12-3 or TRBV12-4 to TRBJ2-7, with 7 bases aligning to TRBD1. Trimming cost V 7 bases and J 1 base; bases outside gene matches: 4. The CDR3 consists of 13 residues. The CDR3 loop reads CASKQGISYEQYF. As DNA, the CDR3 is TGTGCCAGCAAACAGGGGATATCCTACGAGCAGTACTTC.

The chain links TRBV11-2 to TRBJ2-1; maybe TRBD2 (5 bases). Germline CDR1 reads SGHAT; CDR2 reads FQNNGV. V lost 5 bases and J lost 8, with 10 bases in between. The CDR3 sequence is 12 residues long. This CDR3 reads CASSLTSDEQFF. The CDR3 DNA reads TGTGCCAGCAGCCTCACTAGTGATGAGCAGTTCTTC.

The chain couples TRBV7-2 to TRBJ2-5; D possibly corresponds to TRBD2 (6 bases). The length of the CDR3 is 14 residues. Trimming pared 8 bases from V and 2 bases from J, leaving 15 bases between. Germline V gene data show CDR1 as SGHTA and CDR2 as FQGNSA. The CDR3 DNA reads TGTGCCAGCGGATTACCTGGGAGGCAAGAGACCCAGTACTTC. It encodes CASGLPGRQETQYF.

This rearrangement joins TRBV27 to TRBJ2-3; 7 bases align to TRBD2. CDR1 MNHEY and CDR2 SMNVEV come from the germline V gene (reference sequence). This CDR3 has 14 amino acids. Unmatched junction bases numbered 10, after V lost 5 bases and J lost 8 bases. CDR3 DNA: TGTGCCAGCAGTAGCGGGATATATGGGGGTACGCAGTATTTT. Protein sequence: CASSSGIYGGTQYF.

With regard to this clone: A read error may produce the germline difference seen at one junction end. V is TRBV28 and J is TRBJ2-3; D is uncertain. Germline CDR1 is MDHEN and CDR2 is SYDVKM. This CDR3 is 14 amino acids long. CDR3 in amino acids: CASTSYSITDTQYF. The CDR3 bases are TGTGCTAGCACGTCGTACTCCATCACAGATACGCAGTATTTT.

This chain uses TRBV6-2 or TRBV6-3 with TRBJ1-5, with 7 bases lining up with TRBD1. V trimming: 5 bases; J trimming: 7 bases; junction bases outside the gene matches: 5. The CDR3 is 13 residues long. CDR1 MNHEY and CDR2 SVGEGT come from the germline V gene. CDR3 in amino acids: CASSRQGKQPQHF. DNA of the CDR3: TGTGCCAGCAGTAGACAGGGAAAACAGCCCCAGCATTTT.

The chain recombines TRBV13 with TRBJ1-5, with D possibly TRBD1 on 5 matching bases. Germline values: CDR1 PRHDT, CDR2 FYEKMQ (reference sequence). The CDR3 loop spans 15 amino acids. V shed 4 bases and J shed 6 bases, with 16 bases lying between them. Here the CDR3 reads CASSYRRGTGQPQHF. The CDR3 nucleotides read TGTGCCAGCAGCTACAGAAGGGGTACGGGTCAGCCCCAGCATTTT.

The chain carries TRBV12-5 and TRBJ2-1; 8 nucleotides agree with TRBD2. V was pared by 0 bases and J by 9 bases, with 10 bases of the junction left unmatched. The CDR3 spans 16 residues. Germline V lookup: CDR1 LGHNT, CDR2 FRNRAP. CDR3 DNA sequence: TGTGCTAGTGGTTTGGTAATAGCGGGAAGGGTACGTGAGCAGTTCTTC. It yields the protein CASGLVIAGRVREQFF. Full variable domain (remainder filled in from reference TRBV12-5 and TRBJ2-1): DARVTQTPRHKVTEMGQEVTMRCQPILGHNTVFWYRQTMMQGLELLAYFRNRAPLDDSGMPKDRFSAEMPDATLATLKIQPSEPRDSAVYFCASGLVIAGRVREQFFGPGTRLTVL.

This clone appeared a few times. The chain employs TRBV27 and TRBJ2-1; D is perhaps TRBD2 (5 bases). V was clipped by 5 bases and J by 3 bases, with 14 bases between them. This CDR3 is 15 amino acids long. Germline CDR1 is MNHEY and CDR2 is SMNVEV (reference sequence). As DNA, the CDR3 is TGTGCCAGCAGTCCCTTCAGCCGGGGCTACAATGAGCAGTTCTTC. Encoded protein: CASSPFSRGYNEQFF.